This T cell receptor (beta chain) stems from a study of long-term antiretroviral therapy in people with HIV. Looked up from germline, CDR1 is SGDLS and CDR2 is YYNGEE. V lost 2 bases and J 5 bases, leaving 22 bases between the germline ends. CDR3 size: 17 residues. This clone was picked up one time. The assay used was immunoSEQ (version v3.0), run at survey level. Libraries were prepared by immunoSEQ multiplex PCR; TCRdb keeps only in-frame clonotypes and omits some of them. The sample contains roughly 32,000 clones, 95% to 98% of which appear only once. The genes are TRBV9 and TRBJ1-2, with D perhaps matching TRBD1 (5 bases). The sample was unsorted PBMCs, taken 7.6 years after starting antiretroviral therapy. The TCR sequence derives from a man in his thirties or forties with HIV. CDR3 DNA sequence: TGTGCCAGCAGCGTGGACGGGACTTTTCCGGACCAATATGGCTACACCTTC. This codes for CASSVDGTFPDQYGYTF.